The rows below give T cell receptor beta chains drawn from one sample of a study of blood T cell repertoires in COVID-19. The table came from immunoSEQ multiplex PCR; TCRdb's copy has only in-frame clones and leaves some out. The repertoire has tens of thousands of clones, about 81% of them found once; the top ten carry 15%. Sequenced material: peripheral blood. The receptors come from a man aged 80 or over with acute or convalescent COVID-19. Each CDR3 is given with its conserved first and last residue. Fields, in order: D gene, V gene, J gene, CDR3 length, clone size, CDR3 DNA, CDR3 protein. D genes are given only for firm matches. Clone size is stated in some rows and not others, as once, few, many or a class when expanded.

>.|TRBV7-2|TRBJ2-4|16|.
TGTGCCAGCAGCACTTGGAGTGGGGGGGCCAAAAACATTCAGTACTTC
CASSTWSGGAKNIQYF
>.|TRBV18|TRBJ1-1|11|.
TGTGCCAGCTCAGGGAGGTCTGAAGCTTTCTTT
CASSGRSEAFF
>.|TRBV5-1|TRBJ1-1|13|.
TGCGCCAGCAGCTTGGGCGGGGGCACTGAAGCTTTCTTT
CASSLGGGTEAFF
>.|TRBV18|TRBJ1-4|14|.
TGTGCCAGCTCACCGCGGGTCGGAGGCGAAAAACTGTTTTTT
CASSPRVGGEKLFF
>TRBD1|TRBV5-6|TRBJ2-5|16|once
TGTGCCAGCAGCCCGAGACAGGGTCACTACCAAGAGACCCAGTACTTC
CASSPRQGHYQETQYF
>.|TRBV29-1|TRBJ1-1|12|.
TGCAGCGTTGAAGACTCACAGGTTGAAGCTTTCTTT
CSVEDSQVEAFF
>TRBD1|TRBV5-6|TRBJ1-6|18|.
TGTGCCAGCAGCTTGGGTGGACAGGCCGCGTCAGTTAATTCACCCCTCCACTTT
CASSLGGQAASVNSPLHF
>.|TRBV18|TRBJ1-4|14|.
TGTGCCAGCTCACCAGGAGGAACTAATGAAAAACTGTTTTTT
CASSPGGTNEKLFF
>.|TRBV25-1|TRBJ2-1|16|.
TGTGCCAGCAGTGATGGCGGGGGCTACTCCTACAATGAGCAGTTCTTC
CASSDGGGYSYNEQFF
>.|TRBV2|TRBJ2-7|13|.
TGTGCCAGCAGCGACTCTAACAGGGTCGAGCAGTACTTC
CASSDSNRVEQYF
>TRBD1|TRBV2|TRBJ1-2|16|.
TGTGCCAGCAGTGAAGCGGGGACAGGTTACTACTTAGGCTACACCTTC
CASSEAGTGYYLGYTF
>TRBD1|TRBV29-1|TRBJ1-4|12|few
TGCAGCGTTGCCAGGGGGCCTGAAAAACTGTTTTTT
CSVARGPEKLFF
>.|TRBV7-8|TRBJ2-3|15|.
TGTGCCAGCAGCTTGGGACTGCTTAGCACAGATACGCAGTATTTT
CASSLGLLSTDTQYF
>TRBD1|TRBV7-9|TRBJ2-2|17|medium-sized
TGTGCCAGCAGCACCCGGACAGGAACGACCTTATCCGGGGAGCTGTTTTTT
CASSTRTGTTLSGELFF
>.|TRBV11-3|TRBJ1-6|15|.
TGTGCCAGCAGCTTAGCCCGGGTGAGAAATTCACCCCTCCACTTT
CASSLARVRNSPLHF
>TRBD1|TRBV6-1|TRBJ1-5|17|.
TGTGCCAGCAGTGAAGCCCCGGACAGGAGATACAATCAGCCCCAGCATTTT
CASSEAPDRRYNQPQHF
>TRBD1|TRBV5-1|TRBJ1-3|17|.
TGCGCCAGCAGCTCAATAGGACAGGGGAACTCTGGAAACACCATATATTTT
CASSSIGQGNSGNTIYF
>TRBD1|TRBV19|TRBJ1-1|15|.
TGTGCCAGTAGTACATGGGGACAGGGTGGGACTGAAGCTTTCTTT
CASSTWGQGGTEAFF
>.|TRBV6-1|TRBJ2-7|17|.
TGTGCCAGCAGTGAAACCTGGAGTCAAGTCGTCCCCTACGAGCAGTACTTC
CASSETWSQVVPYEQYF
>.|TRBV10-2|TRBJ1-4|15|.
TGCGCCAGCAGTCTAGCGGGCGCAACTAATGAAAAACTGTTTTTT
CASSLAGATNEKLFF
>TRBD2|TRBV5-8|TRBJ2-1|16|.
TGTGCCAGCACCTCCGACGGGGGGGGGTCCTACAATGAGCAGTTCTTC
CASTSDGGGSYNEQFF
>.|TRBV11-2|TRBJ1-2|12|.
TGTGCCAGCAGCTTTCGGGAAGGTGGCTACACCTTC
CASSFREGGYTF
>.|TRBV6-5|TRBJ1-5|13|few
TGTGCCAGCAAAGGGGACTTTAATCAGCCCCAGCATTTT
CASKGDFNQPQHF
>.|TRBV9|TRBJ1-1|14|once
TGTGCCAGCAGCGTAGAGGACAGGAACACTGAAGCTTTCTTT
CASSVEDRNTEAFF
>TRBD2|TRBV5-1|TRBJ2-3|16|.
TGCGCCAGCAGCTTGGAGGCGGGGGTGTTCACAGATACGCAGTATTTT
CASSLEAGVFTDTQYF
>.|TRBV7-6|TRBJ1-4|15|once
TGTGCCAGCAGCTTAGAAGGACTGAGCAATGAAAAACTGTTTTTT
CASSLEGLSNEKLFF
>.|TRBV6-1|TRBJ1-6|15|.
TGTGCCAGCAGTGACGGGTCCTTCGGTGATTCACCCCTCCACTTT
CASSDGSFGDSPLHF
>TRBD1|TRBV25-1|TRBJ1-6|14|.
TGTGCCAGCATGGGGACAGGACGAAATTCACCCCTCCACTTT
CASMGTGRNSPLHF
>.|TRBV19|TRBJ2-5|15|.
TGTGCCAGTAGTGCCCAACCAGCGTCGCAAGAGACCCAGTACTTC
CASSAQPASQETQYF
>.|TRBV12-3/TRBV12-4|TRBJ1-1|12|.
TGTGCCAGCAGTTTCGAGTGGACTGAAGCTTTCTTT
CASSFEWTEAFF
>TRBD1|TRBV19|TRBJ2-7|14|medium-sized
TGTGCCAGTAGTATAGGGACAGGGTCGTACGAGCAGTACTTC
CASSIGTGSYEQYF
>TRBD1|TRBV19|TRBJ2-1|16|few
TGTGCCAGTAGACTCACAGGGGCCGGGACCCTCAATGAGCAGTTCTTC
CASRLTGAGTLNEQFF
>TRBD1|TRBV27|TRBJ2-1|15|.
TGTGCCAGCAGTTTTAGACAGGGCTTGGGGAATGAGCAGTTCTTC
CASSFRQGLGNEQFF
>TRBD1|TRBV30|TRBJ2-5|13|.
TGTGCCTGGAGAACAGGGGGCCAAGAGACCCAGTACTTC
CAWRTGGQETQYF
>TRBD1|TRBV18|TRBJ1-4|14|.
TGTGCCAGCTCAGCACAGGGGGCGGATGAAAAACTGTTTTTT
CASSAQGADEKLFF
>TRBD1|TRBV19|TRBJ2-1|14|once
TGTGCCAGTAGTATAGGGGACAGGGGAAATGAGCAGTTCTTC
CASSIGDRGNEQFF
>.|TRBV6-1|TRBJ1-6|16|.
TGTGCCAGCAGTGGATTAGGAGCGGGGTTGGGTTCACCCCTCCACTTT
CASSGLGAGLGSPLHF
>TRBD1|TRBV5-1|TRBJ1-4|15|.
TGCGCCAGCAGCTCAGGGACAGGCCCGGGGGAAAAACTGTTTTTT
CASSSGTGPGEKLFF
>.|TRBV30|TRBJ1-1|17|.
TGTGCCTGGAGGATTAGCCGAGGGGGGGCTCGGGACACTGAAGCTTTCTTT
CAWRISRGGARDTEAFF
>.|TRBV10-3|TRBJ1-6|13|.
TGTGCCATCAGTGAGTCCCAGGTCGTCTCCCTCCACTTT
CAISESQVVSLHF
>.|TRBV18|TRBJ2-5|17|.
TGTGCCAGCTCCCCCCCCAGGAGCGGAGTTAATCAAGAGACCCAGTACTTC
CASSPPRSGVNQETQYF
>TRBD2|TRBV9|TRBJ2-1|15|few
TGTGCCAGCAGCGCACTAGCGGGGGATAACAATGAGCAGTTCTTC
CASSALAGDNNEQFF
>TRBD1|TRBV24-1|TRBJ1-5|17|.
TGTGCCACCAGTGATCCCGGGACAGGGAAATTCGCTCCGCCCCAGCATTTT
CATSDPGTGKFAPPQHF
>.|TRBV11-2|TRBJ2-3|16|.
TGTGCCAGCAGCTTAGATCTTAGCGGATACACAGATACGCAGTATTTT
CASSLDLSGYTDTQYF
>TRBD1|TRBV11-2|TRBJ1-5|15|.
TGTGCCAGCAGCTTGACAGGGGCGGGCAATCAGCCCCAGCATTTT
CASSLTGAGNQPQHF
>.|TRBV19|TRBJ2-1|13|.
TGTGCCAGTAGTAGGCAGACCTACAATGAGCAGTTCTTC
CASSRQTYNEQFF
>TRBD2|TRBV3-1/TRBV3-2|TRBJ2-3|18|once
TGTGCCAGCAGCCAAGAAGGATTGGCGGGGGGTGGCACAGATACGCAGTATTTT
CASSQEGLAGGGTDTQYF
>.|TRBV6-5|TRBJ1-1|14|.
TGTGCCAGCAGCCGACAGAGTCACGGCACTGAAGCTTTCTTT
CASSRQSHGTEAFF
>.|TRBV5-7|TRBJ1-4|13|.
TGTGCCAGCAGCCTATCAACTAATGAAAAACTGTTTTTT
CASSLSTNEKLFF
>TRBD1|TRBV9|TRBJ1-3|15|.
TGTGCCAGCAGCGCCTACAGGGGGCTTGGAAACACCATATATTTT
CASSAYRGLGNTIYF
>.|TRBV11-3|TRBJ1-1|13|.
TGTGCCAGCAGCTTGTCGGACAGTCTTGAAGCTTTCTTT
CASSLSDSLEAFF
>.|TRBV10-3|TRBJ1-6|14|.
TGTGCCATCAGTGAGTTGGCGGAAAATTCACCCCTCCACTTT
CAISELAENSPLHF
>.|TRBV2|TRBJ1-6|13|once
TGTGCCAGCAGATTGGACATTCGATCACCCCTCCACTTT
CASRLDIRSPLHF
>TRBD1|TRBV5-4|TRBJ2-7|14|.
TGTGCCAGCAGCTCCGACAGGGTGTCCTACGAGCAGTACTTC
CASSSDRVSYEQYF
>.|TRBV24-1|TRBJ2-3|15|.
TGTGCCACCAGTCGCGGGCTGGGCGGCACAGATACGCAGTATTTT
CATSRGLGGTDTQYF